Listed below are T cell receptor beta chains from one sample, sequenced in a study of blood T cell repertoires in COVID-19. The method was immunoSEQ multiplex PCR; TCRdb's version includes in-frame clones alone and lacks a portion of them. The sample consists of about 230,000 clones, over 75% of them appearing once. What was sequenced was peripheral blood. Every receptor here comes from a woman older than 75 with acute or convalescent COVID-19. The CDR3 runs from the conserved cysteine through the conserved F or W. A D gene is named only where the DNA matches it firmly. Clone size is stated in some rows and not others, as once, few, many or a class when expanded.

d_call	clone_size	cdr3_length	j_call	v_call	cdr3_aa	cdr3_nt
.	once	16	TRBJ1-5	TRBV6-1	CASREGARVGNQPQHF	TGTGCCAGCAGGGAAGGGGCCAGGGTGGGGAATCAGCCCCAGCATTTT
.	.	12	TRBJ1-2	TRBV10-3	CATGQSNYGYTF	TGTGCCACCGGACAGAGCAACTATGGCTACACCTTC
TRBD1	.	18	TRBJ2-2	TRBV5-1	CASRQGARIGANTGELFF	TGCGCCAGCCGGCAGGGGGCGCGTATAGGCGCGAACACCGGGGAGCTGTTTTTT
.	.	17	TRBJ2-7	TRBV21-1	CASSSRGQQGISYEQYF	TGTGCCAGCAGCAGCCGGGGCCAACAGGGCATCTCCTACGAGCAGTACTTC
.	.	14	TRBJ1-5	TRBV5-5	CASSFLDKNQPQHF	TGTGCCAGCAGTTTCCTTGACAAAAATCAGCCCCAGCATTTT
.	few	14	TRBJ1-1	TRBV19	CASSITRDTTEAFF	TGTGCCAGTAGTATTACACGGGACACCACTGAAGCTTTCTTT
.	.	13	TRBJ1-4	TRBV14	CASSQYGVKKLFF	TGTGCCAGCAGCCAATACGGGGTCAAAAAACTGTTTTTT
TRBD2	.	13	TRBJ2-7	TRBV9	CASSVEGGSAQYF	TGTGCCAGCAGCGTAGAGGGCGGGAGCGCTCAGTACTTC
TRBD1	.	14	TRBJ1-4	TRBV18	CASSLGQDNEKLFF	TGTGCCAGCTCACTCGGACAGGATAATGAAAAACTGTTTTTT
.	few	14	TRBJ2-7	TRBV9	CASSPHTGSYEQYF	TGTGCCAGCAGCCCCCATACCGGCTCCTACGAGCAGTACTTC